The next 20 T cell receptor beta chains were all read from a single sample in a study of shared clonotypes between healthy human individuals (dated by TCRdb to 2018 to 2020). Library construction relied on the immunoSEQ multiplex PCR assay. TCRdb's version of the immuneACCESS table is confined to in-frame rearrangements and falls short of the full clone set. An unresolved V gene accounts for under half of the shortfall where checked; the remainder is of unknown origin. This sample lists around 1.5 million clones; 98% were detected once. The top ten clones comprise 0.4% to 0.45% of the sample. Sequenced sample: naive CD4+ T cells sorted from blood. In the paper's terms, the cell subset or site label means: CD45RA+ positively selected. The receptors originated from a man under 40 in good health.

This clone was seen once. The rearrangement links TRBV30 to TRBJ2-4; 7 bases are a match to TRBD1. V dropped 4 bases and J dropped 8; count of bases not matched to a gene: 14. CDR3 length: 15 residues. In germline, CDR1 is GTSNPN, CDR2 SVGIG (reference sequence). Here the CDR3 reads CAWKQLRQGGDIQYF. As DNA, the CDR3 is TGTGCCTGGAAACAGCTCAGACAGGGTGGAGACATTCAGTACTTC.

The genes are TRBV19 and TRBJ2-1, with 15 bases fitting TRBD2. Germline trimming cut 4 bases from V and 9 bases from J; bases unmatched to any gene: 10. The CDR3 is 17 residues long. Germline lookup yields CDR1 LNHDA and CDR2 SQIVND (reference sequence). The CDR3 here is CASSTRTSGRAGGEQFF. The CDR3 bases are TGTGCCAGTAGTACGCGGACTAGCGGGAGGGCCGGAGGTGAGCAGTTCTTC.

As to this clone: The identical CDR3 is also encoded by other nucleotide sequences in the sample. This rearrangement joins TRBV19 to TRBJ1-5; weak D call: TRBD1 (6 bases). Germline CDR1 and CDR2: LNHDA and SQIVND (reference sequence). V lost 3 bases and J lost 5, with 8 bases in between. The CDR3 is made up of 13 amino acids. The CDR3 DNA follows: TGTGCCAGTAGTATCGGGGGCTATCAGCCCCAGCATTTT. Its protein product is CASSIGGYQPQHF.

This clone occurred once. The genes are TRBV27 and TRBJ2-7; the D gene could be TRBD1 or TRBD2 (6 bases each). The germline CDR1 and CDR2 sequences are MNHEY and SMNVEV (reference sequence). Deletions cut 4 bases from V and 1 base from J, with 14 bases between. CDR3 length: 15 amino acids. The CDR3 region has the DNA TGTGCCAGCAGTTACAACGGGGGCCCTTCCTACGAGCAGTACTTC. Encoded protein: CASSYNGGPSYEQYF.

This clone was observed a single time. CDR3 bases: TGTGCCAGCAGCTTAGGGGCAGGGCAGTACAATGAGCAGTTCTTC. It codes for CASSLGAGQYNEQFF. The rearrangement joins TRBV7-2 to TRBJ2-1, with TRBD1 as a possible D gene (5 bases). The germline gives CDR1 SGHTA, CDR2 FQGNSA. V was trimmed by 1 base and J by 4 bases, leaving 11 bases between them. This CDR3 is 15 amino acids long.

Notes on this clone: The same CDR3 can be traced to other DNA sequences in this sample. The chain links TRBV28 to TRBJ1-1; unclear D gene. In germline, CDR1 is MDHEN, CDR2 SYDVKM. The CDR3 length is 13 residues. The V end was cut by 2 bases, the J end by 0 bases, with 4 bases between. CDR3 DNA: TGTGCCAGCAGTTTAAACCTGAACACTGAAGCTTTCTTT. This codes for CASSLNLNTEAFF.

This chain links TRBV5-4 with TRBJ2-2; 16 nucleotides line up with TRBD2. Trimming removed 4 bases from V and 4 bases from J; junction bases left unmatched: 13. The CDR3 totals 20 residues. CDR1 is SGHNT, CDR2 YYREEE, per germline (reference sequence). CDR3 coding DNA: TGTGCCAGCAGCGGAACCGGGACTAGCGGGAGGGCCCAAGGCACCGGGGAGCTGTTTTTT. This codes for CASSGTGTSGRAQGTGELFF.

Concerning this clone: The sample contains more than one DNA sequence encoding this CDR3. The chain employs TRBV29-1 and TRBJ1-5; D is unresolved. V lost 4 bases and J lost 0, with 4 bases in between. The V gene's germline CDR1 is SQVTM and CDR2 ANQGSEA. The CDR3 is 12 amino acids. The CDR3 protein is CSVGVSNQPQHF. The CDR3 coding sequence is TGCAGCGTTGGGGTTAGCAATCAGCCCCAGCATTTT.

The V gene is TRBV28, the J gene TRBJ2-1, with TRBD2 identical over 12 bases. The CDR3 is 16 amino acids. In germline, CDR1 is MDHEN, CDR2 SYDVKM. Unmatched junction bases numbered 10, after V lost 3 bases and J lost 10 bases. CDR3 sequence: CASSLATSGRGREQFF. The CDR3 nucleotides read TGTGCCAGCAGTTTGGCGACTAGCGGGAGAGGGCGGGAGCAGTTCTTC.

The chain recombines TRBV2 with TRBJ2-3, with unresolved D. The CDR3 sequence is 15 residues long. The V end lost 0 bases, the J end lost 1 base, and 8 bases lay between the germline ends. CDR1 and CDR2 from the germline V gene are SNHLY and FYNNEI. CDR3 sequence (DNA): TGTGCCAGCAGTGAAGCGCTTGGGGGCACAGATACGCAGTATTTT. Translated, it gives CASSEALGGTDTQYF.

The chain combines TRBV7-8 with TRBJ2-1, with 12 nucleotides matching TRBD2. CDR1 SGHVS and CDR2 FQNEAQ come from the germline V gene. This CDR3 contains 19 residues. V shed 1 base and J 5 bases; nucleotides not matched to a gene: 12. In DNA form, the CDR3 reads TGTGCCAGCAGCTTAGATCGTCTAGCGGGAGGGCCGGGGAACAATGAGCAGTTCTTC. It is translated as CASSLDRLAGGPGNNEQFF.

This clone was seen only once. The rearrangement links TRBV7-8 to TRBJ2-2; a possible D gene is TRBD2 (5 bases). The germline V gene encodes CDR1 SGHVS and CDR2 FQNEAQ. Deletions cut 5 bases from V and 4 bases from J, with 17 bases between. The CDR3 runs 16 residues. The DNA of the CDR3 is TGTGCCAGCAGCCCCCCGGGAAGGATGGGCACCGGGGAGCTGTTTTTT. Translation gives CASSPPGRMGTGELFF.

This chain uses TRBV7-2 with TRBJ2-7; tentatively, D is TRBD1 (6 bases). The CDR3 spans 14 residues. Trimming stripped 3 bases from V and 1 base from J, with 10 bases between. CDR1 and CDR2 from the germline V gene are SGHTA and FQGNSA. The CDR3 DNA sequence: TGTGCCAGCAGCTTCGGACAGCCATCCTACGAGCAGTACTTC. Translating gives CASSFGQPSYEQYF.

The chain is built from TRBV11-2 and TRBJ2-7, with D unclear. Trimming pared 1 base from V and 2 bases from J, leaving 9 bases between. The CDR3 contains 14 residues. Germline V CDR1 and CDR2: SGHAT, FQNNGV. The CDR3 protein is CASSLVRVTYEQYF. CDR3 DNA sequence: TGTGCCAGCAGCTTAGTTAGGGTCACCTACGAGCAGTACTTC.

The V call is TRBV28, the J call TRBJ2-7; a possible D gene is TRBD1 (5 bases). Per the germline V gene, CDR1 is MDHEN and CDR2 is SYDVKM. The V end lost 8 bases, the J end lost 1 base, and 39 bases lay between the germline ends. This CDR3 is 22 amino acids long. The CDR3 nucleotides are TGTGCCAGCCATCCGACCTTAATCCGACCCGACGGACACCGGCTCAGATCCTACGAGCAGTACTTC. This sequence encodes CASHPTLIRPDGHRLRSYEQYF.

The chain has TRBV5-5 and TRBJ2-4; TRBD2 matches at 9 bases. Germline CDR1 and CDR2: SGHKS and YYEKEE (reference sequence). The CDR3 sequence is 18 residues long. V dropped 4 bases and J dropped 8; count of bases not matched to a gene: 19. The CDR3 here is CASSLPAGGTSGRDIQYF. As DNA, the CDR3 is TGTGCCAGCAGCCTGCCGGCGGGAGGGACCTCCGGGAGGGACATTCAGTACTTC.

This clone appeared once. The rearrangement uses TRBV2 and TRBJ2-2; D unresolved. Germline V gene lookup returns CDR1 SNHLY and CDR2 FYNNEI. The CDR3 is 13 residues long. V was pared by 6 bases and J by 1 base, with 6 bases between. The chain's CDR3 is CASSIVNTGELFF. The DNA of the CDR3 is TGTGCCAGCAGCATCGTGAACACCGGGGAGCTGTTTTTT.

The chain uses TRBV5-4 and TRBJ1-2; the D gene is possibly TRBD1 (6 bases). Germline CDR1 is SGHNT and CDR2 is YYREEE (reference sequence). V dropped 0 bases and J dropped 2 bases, with 11 bases sitting between them. The CDR3 is 15 residues long. In DNA form, the CDR3 reads TGTGCCAGCAGCTTGGTTCCCACAGGGAACTATGGCTACACCTTC. Encoded protein: CASSLVPTGNYGYTF.

This rearrangement joins TRBV19 to TRBJ1-1; D is uncertain. The CDR3 has 14 residues. Germline V gene lookup returns CDR1 LNHDA and CDR2 SQIVND (reference sequence). The V and J ends lost 1 base and 6 bases respectively, with 12 bases between them. This CDR3 reads CASSIAPREAEAFF. For the CDR3, the DNA is TGTGCCAGTAGTATAGCGCCCAGAGAGGCTGAAGCTTTCTTT.

This chain links TRBV11-2 with TRBJ2-7; TRBD2 matches at 7 bases. V lost 5 bases, J lost 3 bases, and 4 bases stayed unmatched. The CDR3 has 13 amino acids. Per the germline V gene, CDR1 is SGHAT and CDR2 is FQNNGV. The CDR3 reads CASSRSGNYEQYF. The CDR3 coding sequence is TGTGCCAGCAGCAGGAGCGGGAACTACGAGCAGTACTTC. Filled out from reference TRBV11-2 and TRBJ2-7, the complete variable domain reads EAGVAQSPRYKIIEKRQSVAFWCNPISGHATLYWYQQILGQGPKLLIQFQNNGVVDDSQLPKDRFSAERLKGVDSTLKIQPAKLEDSAVYLCASSRSGNYEQYFGPGTRLTVT.